The clone carrying this TCR beta chain was counted only a few times. The record originates from a study of T cell changes during pregnancy in multiple sclerosis. Germline V gene data show CDR1 as SQVTM and CDR2 as ANQGSEA. CDR3 size: 12 residues. Trimming stripped 4 bases from V and 4 bases from J, with 10 bases between. Sequencing used immunoSEQ multiplex PCR; TCRdb keeps in-frame clones, though not all of them. The sample has 25,000 to 35,000 clones; just over 90% are singletons. The clonotype comes from a female donor in good health, enrolled as a control in a pregnancy study. The chain links TRBV29-1 to TRBJ2-5, with D possibly TRBD2 on 6 matching bases. Sequencing used peripheral blood, obtained in the first trimester of pregnancy. In nucleotides, the CDR3 is TGCAGCGTTGGCGCGGGATCAGAGACCCAGTACTTC. Its protein is CSVGAGSETQYF.